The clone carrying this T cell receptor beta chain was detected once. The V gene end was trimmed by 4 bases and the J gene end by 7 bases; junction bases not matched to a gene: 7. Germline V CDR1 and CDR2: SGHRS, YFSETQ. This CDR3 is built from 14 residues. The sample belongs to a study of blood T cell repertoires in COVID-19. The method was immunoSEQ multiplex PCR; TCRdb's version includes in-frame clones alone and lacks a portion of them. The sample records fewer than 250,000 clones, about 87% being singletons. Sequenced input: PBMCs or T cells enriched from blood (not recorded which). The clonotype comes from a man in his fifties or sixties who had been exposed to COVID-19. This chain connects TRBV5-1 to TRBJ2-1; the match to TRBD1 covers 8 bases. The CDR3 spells CASSRQGRTNEQFF. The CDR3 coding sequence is TGCGCCAGCAGCAGACAGGGGCGAACGAATGAGCAGTTCTTC.